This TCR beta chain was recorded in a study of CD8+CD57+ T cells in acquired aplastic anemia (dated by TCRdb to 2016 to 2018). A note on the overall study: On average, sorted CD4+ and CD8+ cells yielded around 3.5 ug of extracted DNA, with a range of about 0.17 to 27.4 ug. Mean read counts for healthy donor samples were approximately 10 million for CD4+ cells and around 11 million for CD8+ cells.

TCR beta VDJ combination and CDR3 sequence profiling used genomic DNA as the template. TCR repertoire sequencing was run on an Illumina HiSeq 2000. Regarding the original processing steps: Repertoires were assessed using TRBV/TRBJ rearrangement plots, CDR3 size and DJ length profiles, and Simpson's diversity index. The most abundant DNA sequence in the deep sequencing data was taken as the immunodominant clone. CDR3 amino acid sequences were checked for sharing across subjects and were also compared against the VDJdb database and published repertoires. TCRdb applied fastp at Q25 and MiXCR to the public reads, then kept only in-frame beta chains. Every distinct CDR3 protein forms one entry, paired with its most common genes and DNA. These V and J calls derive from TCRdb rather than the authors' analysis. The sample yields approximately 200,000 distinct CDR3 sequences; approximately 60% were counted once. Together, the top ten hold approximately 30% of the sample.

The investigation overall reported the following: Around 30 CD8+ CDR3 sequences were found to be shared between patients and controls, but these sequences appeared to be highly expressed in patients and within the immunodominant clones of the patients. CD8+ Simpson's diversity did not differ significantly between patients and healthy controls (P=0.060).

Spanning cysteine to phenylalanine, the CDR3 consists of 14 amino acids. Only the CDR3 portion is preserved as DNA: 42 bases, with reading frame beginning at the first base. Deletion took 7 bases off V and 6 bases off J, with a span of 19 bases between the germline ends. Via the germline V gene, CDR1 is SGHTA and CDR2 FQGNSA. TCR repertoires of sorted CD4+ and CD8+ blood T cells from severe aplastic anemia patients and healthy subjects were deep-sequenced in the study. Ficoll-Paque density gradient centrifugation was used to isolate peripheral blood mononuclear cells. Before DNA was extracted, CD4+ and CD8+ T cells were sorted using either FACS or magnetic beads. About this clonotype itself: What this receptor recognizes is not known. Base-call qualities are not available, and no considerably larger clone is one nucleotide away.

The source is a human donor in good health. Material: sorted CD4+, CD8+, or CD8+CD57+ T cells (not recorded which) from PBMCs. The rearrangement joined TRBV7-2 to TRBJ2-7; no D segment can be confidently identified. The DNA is TGTGCCAGCAAGCACCAAGTTGACGGTCTCGAGCAGTACTTC. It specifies CASKHQVDGLEQYF.